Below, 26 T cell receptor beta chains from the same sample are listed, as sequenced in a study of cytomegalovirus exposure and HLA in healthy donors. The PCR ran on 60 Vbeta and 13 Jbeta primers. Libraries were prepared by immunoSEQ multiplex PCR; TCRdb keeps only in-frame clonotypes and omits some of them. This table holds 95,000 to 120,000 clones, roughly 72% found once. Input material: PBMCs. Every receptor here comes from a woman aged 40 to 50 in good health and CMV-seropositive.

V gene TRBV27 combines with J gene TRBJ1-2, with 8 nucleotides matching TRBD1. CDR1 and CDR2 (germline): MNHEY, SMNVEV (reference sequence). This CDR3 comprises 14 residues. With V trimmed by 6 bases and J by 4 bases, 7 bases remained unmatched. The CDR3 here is CASSRTGIGYGYTF. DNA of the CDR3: TGTGCCAGCAGCCGGACAGGGATAGGCTATGGCTACACCTTC.

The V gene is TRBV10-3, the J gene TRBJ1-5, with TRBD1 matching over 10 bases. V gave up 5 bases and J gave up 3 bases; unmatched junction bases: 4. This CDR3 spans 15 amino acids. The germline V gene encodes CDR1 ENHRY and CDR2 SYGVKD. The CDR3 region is CAISPGTGDNQPQHF. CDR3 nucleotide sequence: TGTGCCATCAGTCCCGGGACAGGGGACAATCAGCCCCAGCATTTT.

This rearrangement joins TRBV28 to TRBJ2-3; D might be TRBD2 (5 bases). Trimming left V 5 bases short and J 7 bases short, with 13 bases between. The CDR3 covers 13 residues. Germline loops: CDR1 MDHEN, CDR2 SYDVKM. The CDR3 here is CASSPPGLNTQYF. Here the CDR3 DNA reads TGTGCCAGCAGTCCCCCGGGGTTGAATACGCAGTATTTT.

The CDR3 loop is CASSLGEGLYEQYF. In DNA, the CDR3 is TGTGCCAGCAGCCTCGGGGAGGGACTCTACGAGCAGTACTTC. The chain recombines TRBV9 with TRBJ2-7; 7 bases agree with TRBD2. The length of the CDR3 is 14 residues. Germline assignment: CDR1 SGDLS and CDR2 YYNGEE. Unmatched junction bases numbered 7, after V lost 4 bases and J lost 3 bases.

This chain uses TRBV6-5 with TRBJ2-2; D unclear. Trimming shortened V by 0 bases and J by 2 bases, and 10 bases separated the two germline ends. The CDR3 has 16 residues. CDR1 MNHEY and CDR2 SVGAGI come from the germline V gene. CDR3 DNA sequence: TGTGCCAGCAGTTACTCGAGTCTTTCCAACACCGGGGAGCTGTTTTTT. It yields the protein CASSYSSLSNTGELFF.

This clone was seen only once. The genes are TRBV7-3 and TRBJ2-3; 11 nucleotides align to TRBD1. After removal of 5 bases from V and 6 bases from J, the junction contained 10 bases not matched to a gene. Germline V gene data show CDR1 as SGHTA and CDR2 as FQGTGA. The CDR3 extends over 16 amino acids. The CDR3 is CASSPRTGGNWDTQYF. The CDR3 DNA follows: TGTGCCAGCAGCCCTCGGACAGGGGGCAATTGGGATACGCAGTATTTT.

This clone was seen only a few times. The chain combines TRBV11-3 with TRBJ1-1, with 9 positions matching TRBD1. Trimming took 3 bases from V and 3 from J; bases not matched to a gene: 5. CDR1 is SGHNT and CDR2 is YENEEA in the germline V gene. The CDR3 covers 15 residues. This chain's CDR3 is CASSLDRGGYTEAFF. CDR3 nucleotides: TGTGCCAGCAGCTTGGACAGGGGAGGGTACACTGAAGCTTTCTTT. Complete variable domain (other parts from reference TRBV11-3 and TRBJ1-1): EAGVVQSPRYKIIEKKQPVAFWCNPISGHNTLYWYLQNLGQGPELLIRYENEEAVDDSQLPKDRFSAERLKGVDSTLKIQPAELGDSAVYLCASSLDRGGYTEAFFGQGTRLTVV.

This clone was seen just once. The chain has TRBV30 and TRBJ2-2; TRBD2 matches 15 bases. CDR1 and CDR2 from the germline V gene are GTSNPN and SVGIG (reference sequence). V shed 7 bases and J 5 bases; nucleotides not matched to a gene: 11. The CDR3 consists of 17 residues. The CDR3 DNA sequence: TGTGCCTCGCCGTACTCGGGACTAGCGGGGGGAACCGGGGAGCTGTTTTTT. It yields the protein CASPYSGLAGGTGELFF. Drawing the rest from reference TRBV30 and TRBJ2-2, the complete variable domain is SQTIHQWPATLVQPVGSPLSLECTVEGTSNPNLYWYRQAAGRGLQLLFYSVGIGQISSEVPQNLSASRPQDRQFILSSKKLLLSDSGFYLCASPYSGLAGGTGELFFGEGSRLTVL.

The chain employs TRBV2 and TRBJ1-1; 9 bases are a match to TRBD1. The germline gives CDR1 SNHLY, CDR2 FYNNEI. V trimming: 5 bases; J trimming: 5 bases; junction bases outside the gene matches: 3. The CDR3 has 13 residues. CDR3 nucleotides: TGTGCCAGCAGTTACAGGGGGCTAACTGAAGCTTTCTTT. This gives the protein CASSYRGLTEAFF.

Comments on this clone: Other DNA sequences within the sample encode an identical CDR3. The CDR3 sequence is CASSLSTGGSYEQYF. Written as DNA, the CDR3 is TGTGCCAGCAGCCTGTCGACGGGGGGGTCCTACGAGCAGTACTTC. This rearrangement joins TRBV7-2 to TRBJ2-7; 8 bases agree with TRBD2. The CDR3 is 15 residues long. V was pared by 5 bases and J by 1 base, with 7 bases of the junction left unmatched. Looked up from germline, CDR1 is SGHTA and CDR2 is FQGNSA.

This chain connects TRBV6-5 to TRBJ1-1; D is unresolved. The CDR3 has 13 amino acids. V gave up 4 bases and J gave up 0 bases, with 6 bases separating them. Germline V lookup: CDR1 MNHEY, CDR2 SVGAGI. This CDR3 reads CASSLGMNTEAFF. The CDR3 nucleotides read TGTGCCAGCAGTTTGGGCATGAACACTGAAGCTTTCTTT.

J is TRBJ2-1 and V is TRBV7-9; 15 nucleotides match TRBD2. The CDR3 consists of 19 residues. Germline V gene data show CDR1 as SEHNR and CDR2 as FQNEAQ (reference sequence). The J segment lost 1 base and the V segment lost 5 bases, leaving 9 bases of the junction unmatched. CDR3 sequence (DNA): TGTGCCAGCAGCCCAGCGTTGGGGACTAGCGGGGGGTCCTACAATGAGCAGTTCTTC. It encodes CASSPALGTSGGSYNEQFF. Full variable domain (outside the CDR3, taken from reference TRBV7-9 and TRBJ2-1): DTGVSQNPRHKITKRGQNVTFRCDPISEHNRLYWYRQTLGQGPEFLTYFQNEAQLEKSRLLSDRFSAERPKGSFSTLEIQRTEQGDSAMYLCASSPALGTSGGSYNEQFFGPGTRLTVL.

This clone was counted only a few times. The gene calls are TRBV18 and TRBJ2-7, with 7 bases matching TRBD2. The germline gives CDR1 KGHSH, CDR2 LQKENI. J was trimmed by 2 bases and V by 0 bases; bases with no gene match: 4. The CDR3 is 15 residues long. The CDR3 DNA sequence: TGTGCCAGCTCACCACCGACTAGCAGAGCCTACGAGCAGTACTTC. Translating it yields CASSPPTSRAYEQYF.

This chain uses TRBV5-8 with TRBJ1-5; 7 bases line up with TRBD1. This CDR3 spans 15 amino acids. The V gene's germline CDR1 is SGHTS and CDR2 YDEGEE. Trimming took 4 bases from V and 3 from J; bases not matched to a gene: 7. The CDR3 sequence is CASSPEGAYNQPQHF. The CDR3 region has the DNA TGTGCCAGCAGCCCAGAGGGGGCCTACAATCAGCCCCAGCATTTT.

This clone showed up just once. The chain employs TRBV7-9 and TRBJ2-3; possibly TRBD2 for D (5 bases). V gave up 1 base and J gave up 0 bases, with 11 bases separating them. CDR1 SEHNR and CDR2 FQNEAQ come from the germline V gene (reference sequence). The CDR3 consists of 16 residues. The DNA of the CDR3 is TGTGCCAGCAGCTTAGTGGCCGGACTGAGCACAGATACGCAGTATTTT. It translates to CASSLVAGLSTDTQYF.

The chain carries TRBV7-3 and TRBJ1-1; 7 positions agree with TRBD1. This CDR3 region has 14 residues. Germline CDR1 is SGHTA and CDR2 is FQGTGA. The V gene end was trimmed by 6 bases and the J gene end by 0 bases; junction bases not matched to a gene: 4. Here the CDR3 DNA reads TGTGCCAGCAGTAAAGGGGGCTTGAACACTGAAGCTTTCTTT. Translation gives CASSKGGLNTEAFF.

This CDR3 reads CASSLAGGDQPQHF. DNA for the CDR3: TGCGCCAGCAGCTTGGCAGGGGGCGATCAGCCCCAGCATTTT. The V and J genes are TRBV5-1 and TRBJ1-5; 8 nucleotides agree with TRBD1. The CDR3 spans 14 residues. Germline CDR1 and CDR2: SGHRS and YFSETQ. Germline trimming cut 0 bases from V and 5 bases from J; bases unmatched to any gene: 1.

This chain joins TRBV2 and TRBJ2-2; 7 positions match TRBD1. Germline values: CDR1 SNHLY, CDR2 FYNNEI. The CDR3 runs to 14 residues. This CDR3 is CALTGAPNTGELFF. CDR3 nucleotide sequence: TGTGCTCTAACAGGGGCTCCTAACACCGGGGAGCTGTTTTTT.

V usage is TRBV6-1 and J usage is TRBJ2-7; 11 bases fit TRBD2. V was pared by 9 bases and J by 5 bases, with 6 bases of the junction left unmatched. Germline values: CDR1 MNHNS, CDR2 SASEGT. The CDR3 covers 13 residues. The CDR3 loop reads CASIAGGLDEQYF. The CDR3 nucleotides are TGTGCCAGTATAGCGGGGGGGCTGGACGAGCAGTACTTC.

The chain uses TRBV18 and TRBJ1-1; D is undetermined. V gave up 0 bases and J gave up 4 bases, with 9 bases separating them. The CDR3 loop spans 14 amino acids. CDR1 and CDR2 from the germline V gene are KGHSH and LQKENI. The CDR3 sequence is CASSPPGIVTEAFF. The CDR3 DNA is TGTGCCAGCTCACCACCCGGGATCGTCACTGAAGCTTTCTTT.

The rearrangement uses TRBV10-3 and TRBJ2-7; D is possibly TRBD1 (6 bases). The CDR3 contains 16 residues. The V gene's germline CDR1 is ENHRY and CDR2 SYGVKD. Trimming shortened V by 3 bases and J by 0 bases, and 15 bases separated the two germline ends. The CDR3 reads CAISDSRQGTSYEQYF. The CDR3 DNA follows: TGTGCCATCAGTGATTCCCGTCAGGGGACCTCCTACGAGCAGTACTTC.

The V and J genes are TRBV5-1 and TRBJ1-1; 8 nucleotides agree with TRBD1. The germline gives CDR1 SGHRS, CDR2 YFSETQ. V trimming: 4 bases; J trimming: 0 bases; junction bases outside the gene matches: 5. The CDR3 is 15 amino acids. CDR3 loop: CASSATGGVNTEAFF. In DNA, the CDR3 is TGCGCCAGCAGCGCAACAGGGGGTGTGAACACTGAAGCTTTCTTT.

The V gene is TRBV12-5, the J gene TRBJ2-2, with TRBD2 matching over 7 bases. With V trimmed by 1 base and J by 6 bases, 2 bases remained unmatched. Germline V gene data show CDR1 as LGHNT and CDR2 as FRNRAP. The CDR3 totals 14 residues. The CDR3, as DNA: TGTGCTAGTGGTTTGGACGGACTAGCCGGGGAGCTGTTTTTT. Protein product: CASGLDGLAGELFF.

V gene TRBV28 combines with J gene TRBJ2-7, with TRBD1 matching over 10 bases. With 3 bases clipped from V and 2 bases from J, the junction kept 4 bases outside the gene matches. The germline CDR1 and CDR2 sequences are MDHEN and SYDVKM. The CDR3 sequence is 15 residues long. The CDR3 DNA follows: TGTGCCAGCAGTTTTGAGGACAGGGGGGCCTACGAGCAGTACTTC. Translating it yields CASSFEDRGAYEQYF.

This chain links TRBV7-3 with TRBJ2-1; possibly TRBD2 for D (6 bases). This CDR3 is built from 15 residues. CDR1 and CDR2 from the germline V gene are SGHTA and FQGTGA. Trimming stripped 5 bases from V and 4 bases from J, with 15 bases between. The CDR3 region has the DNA TGTGCCAGCAGCCTCGGGGGTTCGGTATACAATGAGCAGTTCTTC. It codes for CASSLGGSVYNEQFF.

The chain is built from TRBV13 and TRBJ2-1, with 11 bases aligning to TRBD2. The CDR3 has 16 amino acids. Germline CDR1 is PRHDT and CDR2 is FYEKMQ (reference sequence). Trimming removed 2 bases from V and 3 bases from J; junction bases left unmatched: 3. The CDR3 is CASSLTSGGYYNEQFF. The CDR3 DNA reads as TGTGCCAGCAGCTTAACTAGCGGGGGTTACTACAATGAGCAGTTCTTC.